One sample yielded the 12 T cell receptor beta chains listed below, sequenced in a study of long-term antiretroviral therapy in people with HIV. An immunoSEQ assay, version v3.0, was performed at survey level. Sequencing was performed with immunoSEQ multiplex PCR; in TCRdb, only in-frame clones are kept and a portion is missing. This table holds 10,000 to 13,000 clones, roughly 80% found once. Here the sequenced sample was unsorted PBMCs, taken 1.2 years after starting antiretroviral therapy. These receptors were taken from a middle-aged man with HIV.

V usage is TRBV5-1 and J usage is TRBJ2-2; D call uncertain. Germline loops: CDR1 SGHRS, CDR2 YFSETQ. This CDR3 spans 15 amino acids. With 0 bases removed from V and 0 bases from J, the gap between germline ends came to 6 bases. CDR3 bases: TGCGCCAGCAGCTTGGCTGGAACGAACACCGGGGAGCTGTTTTTT. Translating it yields CASSLAGTNTGELFF.

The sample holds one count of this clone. CDR3 sequence: CSASIYTEAFF. The CDR3 nucleotides read TGCAGTGCTAGCATCTACACTGAAGCTTTCTTT. V is TRBV20-1 and J is TRBJ1-1; the D is unclear. Germline-derived CDR1 and CDR2 are DFQATT and SNEGSKA (reference sequence). V was cut by 3 bases and J by 3 bases, with 5 bases left in between. The CDR3 has 11 amino acids.

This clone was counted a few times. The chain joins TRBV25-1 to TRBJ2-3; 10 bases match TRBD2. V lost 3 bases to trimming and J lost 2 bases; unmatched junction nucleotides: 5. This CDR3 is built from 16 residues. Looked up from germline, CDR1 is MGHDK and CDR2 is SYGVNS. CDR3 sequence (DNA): TGTGCCAGCAGTGAGGGACTAGCGCCTGACACAGATACGCAGTATTTT. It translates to CASSEGLAPDTDTQYF.

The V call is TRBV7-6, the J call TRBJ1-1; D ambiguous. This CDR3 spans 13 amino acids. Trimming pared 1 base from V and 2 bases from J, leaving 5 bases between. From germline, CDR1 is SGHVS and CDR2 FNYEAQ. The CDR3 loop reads CASSLGHNTEAFF. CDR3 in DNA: TGTGCCAGCAGCTTAGGGCATAACACTGAAGCTTTCTTT. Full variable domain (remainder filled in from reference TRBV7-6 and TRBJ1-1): GAGVSQSPRYKVTKRGQDVALRCDPISGHVSLYWYRQALGQGPEFLTYFNYEAQQDKSGLPNDRFSAERPEGSISTLTIQRTEQRDSAMYRCASSLGHNTEAFFGQGTRLTVV.

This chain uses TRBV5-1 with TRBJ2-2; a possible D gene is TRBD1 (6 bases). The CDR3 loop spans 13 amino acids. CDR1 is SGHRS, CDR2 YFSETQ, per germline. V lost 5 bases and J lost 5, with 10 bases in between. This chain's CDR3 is CASRVQGTGELFF. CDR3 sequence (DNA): TGCGCCAGCAGAGTACAGGGAACCGGGGAGCTGTTTTTT.

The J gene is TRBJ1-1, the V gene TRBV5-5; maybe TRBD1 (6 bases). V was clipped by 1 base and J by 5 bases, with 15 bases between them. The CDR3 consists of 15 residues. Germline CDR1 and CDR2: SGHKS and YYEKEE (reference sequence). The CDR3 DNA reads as TGTGCCAGCAGCTTGTCAGGGGCGGTGGCAACTGAAGCTTTCTTT. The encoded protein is CASSLSGAVATEAFF. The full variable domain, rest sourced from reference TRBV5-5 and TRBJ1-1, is DAGVTQSPTHLIKTRGQQVTLRCSPISGHKSVSWYQQVLGQGPQFIFQYYEKEERGRGNFPDRFSARQFPNYSSELNVNALLLGDSALYLCASSLSGAVATEAFFGQGTRLTVV.

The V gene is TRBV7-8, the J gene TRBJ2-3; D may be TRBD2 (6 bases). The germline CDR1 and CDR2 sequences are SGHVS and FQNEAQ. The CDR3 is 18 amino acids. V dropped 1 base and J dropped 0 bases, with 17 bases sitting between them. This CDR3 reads CASSLGGGLTPSTDTQYF. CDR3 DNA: TGTGCCAGCAGCTTAGGGGGAGGATTGACCCCTAGCACAGATACGCAGTATTTT.

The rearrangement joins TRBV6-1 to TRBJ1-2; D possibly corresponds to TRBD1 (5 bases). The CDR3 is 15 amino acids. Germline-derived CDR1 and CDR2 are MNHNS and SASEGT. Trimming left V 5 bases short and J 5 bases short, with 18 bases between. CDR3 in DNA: TGTGCCAGCAGTATATCGAGGGGTACGGCTTATGGCTACACCTTC. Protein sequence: CASSISRGTAYGYTF.

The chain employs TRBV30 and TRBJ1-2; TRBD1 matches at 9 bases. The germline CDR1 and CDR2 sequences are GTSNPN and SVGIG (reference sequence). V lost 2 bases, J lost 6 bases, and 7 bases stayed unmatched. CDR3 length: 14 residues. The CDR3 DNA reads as TGTGCCTGGAGTAACAGGGGGCTTTTTAATGGCTACACCTTC. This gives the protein CAWSNRGLFNGYTF.

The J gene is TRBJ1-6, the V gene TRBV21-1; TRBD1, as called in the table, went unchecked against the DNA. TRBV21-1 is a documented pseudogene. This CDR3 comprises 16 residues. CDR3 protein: CASSKASRGRNSPLHF. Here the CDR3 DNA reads TGTGCCAGCAGCAAAGCGAGCAGGGGCCGGAATTCACCCCTCCACTTT.

This chain's CDR3 is CASKVRESSYNEQFF. CDR3 coding DNA: TGTGCCAGCAAAGTAAGAGAAAGCTCCTACAATGAGCAGTTCTTC. The chain joins TRBV6-1 to TRBJ2-1, with D unclear. CDR3 size: 15 residues. With 7 bases removed from V and 0 bases from J, the gap between germline ends came to 13 bases. Germline CDR1 and CDR2: MNHNS and SASEGT.

CDR3 in amino acids: CASSLMGGLAGGNEQFF. In DNA, the CDR3 is TGTGCCAGCAGCTTAATGGGGGGACTAGCGGGGGGCAATGAGCAGTTCTTC. The chain uses TRBV7-6 and TRBJ2-1; TRBD2 agrees at 15 bases. Germline trimming cut 2 bases from V and 6 bases from J; bases unmatched to any gene: 5. The CDR3 consists of 17 residues. The germline gives CDR1 SGHVS, CDR2 FNYEAQ. Supplemented by reference TRBV7-6 and TRBJ2-1, the full variable domain reads GAGVSQSPRYKVTKRGQDVALRCDPISGHVSLYWYRQALGQGPEFLTYFNYEAQQDKSGLPNDRFSAERPEGSISTLTIQRTEQRDSAMYRCASSLMGGLAGGNEQFFGPGTRLTVL.